The 7 T cell receptor beta chains reported below all come from one sample, sequenced in a study of CD8+CD57+ T cells in acquired aplastic anemia. Genomic DNA provided the template from which TCR beta VDJ and CDR3 profiles were obtained. TCRdb re-called the reads through MiXCR, storing one row per CDR3 protein. This sample carries 150,000 to 200,000 distinct CDR3 sequences, roughly two thirds of them seen once, and the ten largest clones take approximately 48%. For sequencing, patients were chosen who had shown expansion of CD8+CD57+ cells by flow cytometry. The sample was sorted CD4+, CD8+, or CD8+CD57+ T cells (not recorded which) from PBMCs. The source is a human donor with aplastic anemia.

V is TRBV4-3 and J is TRBJ2-2; unclear D gene. Trimming removed 3 bases from V and 0 bases from J, with 11 bases in between. Germline V gene data show CDR1 as LGHNA and CDR2 as YSLEER. This CDR3 spans 16 amino acids. DNA for the CDR3: TGCGCCAGCAGCCATTTACAGACGGCGAACACCGGGGAGCTGTTTTTT. Protein product: CASSHLQTANTGELFF.

The V and J genes are TRBV25-1 and TRBJ1-2; D is unresolved. The germline CDR1 and CDR2 sequences are MGHDK and SYGVNS. The CDR3 spans 17 residues. Trimming cost V 1 base and J 4 bases, with 19 bases left between them. CDR3 sequence reads: CASSEFSGWESSYGYTF. The CDR3 DNA is TGTGCCAGCAGTGAATTTTCCGGCTGGGAAAGTTCCTATGGCTACACCTTC.

This clonotype ranks as medium-sized. This sequence joins TRBV7-9 and TRBJ2-7, with TRBD1 as a possible D gene (5 bases). CDR1 SEHNR and CDR2 FQNEAQ come from the germline V gene (reference sequence). This CDR3 spans 16 amino acids. Trimming left V 1 base short and J 2 bases short, with 15 bases between. The DNA of the CDR3 is TGTGCCAGCAGCTTAGAGGGGCGACTTAGGCCCTACGAGCAGTACTTC. Residues: CASSLEGRLRPYEQYF.

The chain has TRBV9 and TRBJ2-7; the D is unclear. CDR1 is SGDLS and CDR2 is YYNGEE in the germline V gene. The CDR3 has 12 residues. V gave up 1 base and J gave up 8 bases, with 10 bases separating them. The CDR3: CASSVKTPKQYF. CDR3 DNA: TGTGCCAGCAGCGTAAAGACTCCTAAGCAGTACTTC.

CDR3 in DNA: TGTGCCAGTAGTATCGCCGTATCCTACGAGCAGTACTTC. It translates to CASSIAVSYEQYF. The chain uses TRBV19 and TRBJ2-7; D is uncertain. Germline CDR1 is LNHDA and CDR2 is SQIVND (reference sequence). CDR3 length: 13 amino acids. V was cut by 3 bases and J by 1 base, with 7 bases left in between.

The rearrangement uses TRBV25-1 and TRBJ1-1; D is ambiguous. The V and J ends lost 3 bases and 5 bases respectively, with 7 bases between them. Germline V lookup: CDR1 MGHDK, CDR2 SYGVNS. The CDR3 is 12 residues long. CDR3 DNA: TGTGCCAGCAGTGACCTAGTGACTGAAGCTTTCTTT. Residues: CASSDLVTEAFF.

The genes are TRBV29-1 and TRBJ2-7; the match to TRBD2 covers 7 bases. Germline V gene lookup returns CDR1 SQVTM and CDR2 ANQGSEA. The trim removed 4 bases at V and 4 bases at J, leaving 4 bases unmatched. This CDR3 region has 12 residues. CDR3: CSVGGGSYEQYF. The DNA of the CDR3 is TGCAGCGTTGGAGGCGGGAGTTACGAGCAGTACTTC.